This T cell receptor (beta chain) stems from a study of a mutant IDH1 vaccine in newly diagnosed glioma (dated by TCRdb to the early 2020s). With respect to the entire study: In the chemotherapy-containing groups, vaccination started alongside temozolomide cycles, whereas in patients who had radiotherapy alone it started 4-6 weeks after radiotherapy. Six visits were used for peripheral blood collection: V03 (baseline), V05, V07, V10, V12 and V13. The week-35 safety follow-up took place at visit V12, and the week-47 end of study took place at visit V13. For exploratory analyses, 25 treated patients had longitudinal TCRB deep sequencing done wherever samples were available. Prior to enrollment, patients had been given standard therapy consisting of radiotherapy alone, temozolomide alone, or radiochemotherapy with temozolomide, with the combination given to most patients. Of the 32 patients who were treated, about 60% were male and around 40% were female, and the mean age was around 40 years.

Library generation was performed with the immunoSEQ multiplex PCR assay. Rearranged TCR beta chain sequences were amplified using the hsTCRB Kit according to the manufacturer's protocol. TCRB libraries were sequenced on an Illumina MiSeq. The paper's data handling went like this. The proprietary platform of the kit vendor was used for demultiplexing, trimming and gene mapping. TCRdb obtained this table from immuneACCESS and retained in-frame rearrangements with V and J assigned. These tables miss some clones; where compared with another copy, unresolved V genes account for less than half of the shortfall, and the remainder is unexplained. The DNA was the basis for D and trimming; V, J and clone size are from that table. A total of tens of thousands of clones appear in this sample, 84% of them only once. Approximately 12% of the sample rests with the top ten. Comment on this clone: No antigen is known for it. No much larger clonotype is one base removed from it; base qualities were not supplied.

What the work shows at the level of the full study, not this receptor alone: Availability determined which PBMC samples were chosen for TCRB deep sequencing. Vaccine-induced immune responses across multiple MHC alleles were detected in approximately 94% of patients. Pseudoprogression appeared unrelated to alterations in the top peripheral T cell clonotypes detected by TCRB sequencing. The authors noted that analyses of patient blood samples could not be reproduced because of sample limitations.

The sample's time point label, decoded: week 35, safety follow-up. Each vaccine dose was 300 ug of a 20-mer mutant IDH1 peptide in Montanide, given subcutaneously with topical imiquimod. Patients were given eight vaccinations, in weeks 1, 3, 5, 7, 11, 15, 19 and 23, which matched visits V03 through V10. All donors had newly diagnosed IDH1-mutant astrocytomas of WHO grade 3 or 4 that showed loss of nuclear ATRX. The samples were drawn from NOA16, a multicentre, single-arm, open-label phase I trial in Germany that tested a mutant IDH1 peptide vaccine in humans for the first time. Genomic DNA for TCRB sequencing was isolated from EDTA blood with the DNeasy Blood and Tissue Kit. V lost 7 bases and J lost 6 bases; the stretch between them is 21 bases long. Taken from the germline V gene, the CDR1 and CDR2 loops are MDHEN and SYDVKM. The CDR3 has 15 amino acids, counting the end cysteine and phenylalanine. The DNA shown is the 45-base CDR3, in frame from base 1.

Here the sequenced sample was PBMCs, taken from a glioma patient whose treatment included an IDH1 peptide vaccine. The receptor chain draws on TRBV28 and TRBJ1-1; TRBD1 is a possible D gene, resting on 5 matching bases. This TCR was recovered from a young man with glioma. In nucleotides, the sequence is TGTGCCAGCAACATTAGGCGGGGGATCTCATCTGAAGCTTTCTTT. The resulting protein is CASNIRRGISSEAFF.